This is a list of T cell receptor beta chains from one sample in a study of T cell responses to AZD1222 COVID-19 vaccine. The assay was immunoSEQ multiplex PCR, and TCRdb's table has in-frame clones only and misses some. The table has about 110,000 clones, about four fifths seen once. The input for sequencing was peripheral blood, taken on day 0 of AZD1222 vaccination. The receptors were gathered from an adult in good health. Each CDR3 is given with its conserved first and last residue.

J	V	length	CDR3
TRBJ2-2	TRBV11-2	15	CASSSGLRNTGELFF
TRBJ2-1	TRBV6-5	15	CASSYSAGGNNEQFF
TRBJ2-7	TRBV9	14	CASSVASGSYEQYF
TRBJ1-1	TRBV18	15	CASSRQAGMNTEAFF
TRBJ2-7	TRBV5-5	19	CASSLDNPFGGQGLYEQYF
TRBJ1-2	TRBV9	14	CASSVGRLNYGYTF
TRBJ2-2	TRBV25-1	15	CATQDGLRNTGELFF
TRBJ2-3	TRBV27	15	CASSLTSGDTDTQYF
TRBJ2-7	TRBV4-1	17	CASSQVLGTGKSYEQYF
TRBJ1-1	TRBV3-1/TRBV3-2	14	CASSQAGSNTEAFF
TRBJ1-1	TRBV27	14	CASSGSPRNTEAFF